This TCR beta chain was obtained from a study of blood T cells in healthy people across ages. Study observations and caveats: Diversity of TCR beta per million T cells declined in a roughly linear way with age. Diversity estimated from one million T cells was considered an underestimate. Reliance upon unsorted PBMCs precluded definitive naive versus antigen-experienced comparison.

A second roughly 6 to 12 cycle PCR used barcoded and J-beta primers. One entry per CDR3 protein results from TCRdb running MiXCR on the 5' RACE reads. The table includes approximately 730,000 distinct CDR3 sequences, approximately 55% detected once. Notes on this clonotype: Its antigen is unidentified.

A minimum of 6.5 million PBMCs was isolated per sample. V was shortened by 0 bases and J by 0 bases, with 10 bases between the two germline ends. The CDR3 runs to 15 residues. Germline CDR1 SGDLS, CDR2 YYNGEE. The clonotype comes from a man at least 80 years old in good health. The V call is TRBV9, the J call TRBJ2-7; tentative D call: TRBD2 (6 bases). The material sequenced was blood. The CDR3 spells CASSVGPSASYEQYF. Here the CDR3 DNA reads TGTGCCAGCAGCGTAGGCCCTAGCGCCTCCTACGAGCAGTACTTC. Looking up the rest from reference TRBV9 and TRBJ2-7 gives the full variable domain: DSGVTQTPKHLITATGQRVTLRCSPRSGDLSVYWYQQSLDQGLQFLIQYYNGEERAKGNILERFSAQQFPDLHSELNLSSLELGDSALYFCASSVGPSASYEQYFGPGTRLTVT.